The clone carrying this TCR beta chain was seen a few times. Its antigen is unidentified. The data were obtained in a study of shared clonotypes between healthy human individuals. About the research overall: Three CD4 naive, three CD4 memory, two CD8 naive and one CD8 memory plate were used per donor.

A deep-level run was used for the assay. Method: immunoSEQ multiplex PCR; TCRdb's copy keeps in-frame clones and lacks some. The data contain 950,000 to 1,200,000 clones, 77% of them singletons. The ends lost 0 bases at V and 6 bases at J; junction bases unmatched: 7. Looked up from germline, CDR1 is MDHEN and CDR2 is SYDVKM. This CDR3 is 16 amino acids long. Study conclusions and caveats: Non-shared clonotypes were found to have lower generation probabilities than the clonotypes that were shared by all four of the sorted-subset donors.

The chain couples TRBV28 to TRBJ1-2; TRBD1 matches at 10 bases. Input material: memory CD4+ T cells from PBMCs. Subset given: CD45RA-negative fraction. This sequence was found in a young man in good health. Some clones in this sample may be carry-over from other donors' samples. CDR3 residues: CASSLWPGQGIHGYTF. The CDR3 coding sequence is TGTGCCAGCAGTTTATGGCCGGGACAGGGGATACATGGCTACACCTTC.